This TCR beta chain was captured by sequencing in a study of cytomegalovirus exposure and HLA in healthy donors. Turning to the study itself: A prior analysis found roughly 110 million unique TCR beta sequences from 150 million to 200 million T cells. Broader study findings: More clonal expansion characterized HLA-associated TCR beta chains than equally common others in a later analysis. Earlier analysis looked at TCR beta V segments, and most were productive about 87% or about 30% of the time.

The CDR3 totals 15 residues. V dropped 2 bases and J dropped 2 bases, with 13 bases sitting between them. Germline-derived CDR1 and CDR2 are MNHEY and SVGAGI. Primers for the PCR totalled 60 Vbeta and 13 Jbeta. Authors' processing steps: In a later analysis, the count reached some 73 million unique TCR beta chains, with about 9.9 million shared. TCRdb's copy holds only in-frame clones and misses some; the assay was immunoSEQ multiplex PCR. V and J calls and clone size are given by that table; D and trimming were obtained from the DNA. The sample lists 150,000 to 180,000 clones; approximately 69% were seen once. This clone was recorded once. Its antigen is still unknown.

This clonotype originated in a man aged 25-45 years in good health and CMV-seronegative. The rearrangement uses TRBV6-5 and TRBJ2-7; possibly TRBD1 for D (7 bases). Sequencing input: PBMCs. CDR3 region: CASSYLPRGAYEQYF. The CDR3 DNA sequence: TGTGCCAGCAGTTACCTGCCCAGGGGGGCCTACGAGCAGTACTTC.